This passage covers 18 T cell receptor beta chains from one sample sequenced in a study of blood T cell repertoires in COVID-19. Sequencing used immunoSEQ multiplex PCR; TCRdb keeps in-frame clones, though not all of them. The sample records some 320,000 clones, approximately 88% being singletons. The sequenced sample was peripheral blood. These receptors originate from a woman aged 30 to 39 who had recovered from COVID-19.

The V and J genes are TRBV27 and TRBJ2-2; 7 nucleotides line up with TRBD2. CDR1 and CDR2 from the germline V gene are MNHEY and SMNVEV (reference sequence). The CDR3 spans 16 residues. Trimming removed 1 base from V and 1 base from J; junction bases left unmatched: 3. CDR3 protein: CASSLYPGGNTGELFF. Here the CDR3 DNA reads TGTGCCAGCAGTTTATACCCGGGGGGGAACACCGGGGAGCTGTTTTTT.

The chain links TRBV28 to TRBJ2-1; perhaps TRBD1 as D (6 bases). Germline lookup yields CDR1 MDHEN and CDR2 SYDVKM. V dropped 2 bases and J dropped 5 bases, with 13 bases sitting between them. The CDR3 contains 15 residues. The CDR3: CASSLNRWGHNEQFF. The CDR3 nucleotides read TGTGCCAGCAGTTTAAACCGCTGGGGGCACAATGAGCAGTTCTTC.

The chain joins TRBV7-2 to TRBJ2-7; D perhaps matches TRBD1 (5 bases). V was shortened by 1 base and J by 6 bases, with 16 bases between the two germline ends. This CDR3 spans 15 amino acids. Germline V gene lookup returns CDR1 SGHTA and CDR2 FQGNSA. CDR3 in DNA: TGTGCCAGCAGCTTAGAAACAGGCCACTTTTCCGAGCAGTACTTC. This encodes CASSLETGHFSEQYF.

The chain joins TRBV4-2 to TRBJ1-2; a possible D gene is TRBD1 (6 bases). CDR3 length equals 15 residues. Germline V gene data show CDR1 as LGHNA and CDR2 as YNFKEQ. Between the trimmed V and J ends, which lost 3 bases and 4 bases, there was a span of 15 bases. This CDR3 reads CASSQETGPFYGYTF. In nucleotides, the CDR3 is TGTGCCAGCAGCCAGGAGACAGGCCCCTTCTATGGCTACACCTTC.

The chain uses TRBV30 and TRBJ1-3, with D possibly matching TRBD1 (5 bases). This CDR3 spans 14 amino acids. Trimming removed 7 bases from V and 0 bases from J, with 13 bases in between. Germline values: CDR1 GTSNPN, CDR2 SVGIG (reference sequence). CDR3 region: CASTVTDSGNTIYF. CDR3 nucleotide sequence: TGTGCCTCGACAGTGACCGACTCTGGAAACACCATATATTTT.

The J gene is TRBJ2-1, the V gene TRBV7-9; 12 bases match TRBD2. Germline lookup yields CDR1 SEHNR and CDR2 FQNEAQ (reference sequence). V gave up 5 bases and J gave up 6 bases; unmatched junction bases: 14. This CDR3 contains 18 residues. For the CDR3, the DNA is TGTGCCAGCAGCGCCGGAATCAAACTAGCGGGGGGCGGCAATGAGCAGTTCTTC. Translating gives CASSAGIKLAGGGNEQFF.

The gene calls are TRBV11-2 and TRBJ2-1; 11 positions agree with TRBD2. Germline assignment: CDR1 SGHAT and CDR2 FQNNGV. V lost 4 bases to trimming and J lost 10 bases; unmatched junction nucleotides: 9. CDR3 length: 15 amino acids. CDR3 nucleotide sequence: TGTGCCAGCAGCTCTCTAGCGGGGGGCCTAGGGGAGCAGTTCTTC. Protein sequence: CASSSLAGGLGEQFF.

The chain couples TRBV3-1 (or the pseudogene TRBV3-2) to TRBJ2-5; 13 bases agree with TRBD2. CDR1 and CDR2 from the germline V gene are LGHDT and YNNKEL (reference sequence). V shed 5 bases and J 7 bases; nucleotides not matched to a gene: 13. This CDR3 contains 17 residues. The CDR3 spells CASSGWGLAGRVGTQYF. CDR3 coding DNA: TGTGCCAGCAGCGGTTGGGGACTAGCGGGGCGGGTAGGGACCCAGTACTTC.

The chain carries TRBV2 and TRBJ1-6; D is perhaps TRBD1 (5 bases). CDR3 length: 14 residues. Germline V gives CDR1 SNHLY, CDR2 FYNNEI. V gave up 5 bases and J gave up 6 bases, with 11 bases separating them. The CDR3 sequence: CASSTGVTNSPLHF. DNA of the CDR3: TGTGCCAGCAGTACAGGAGTTACTAATTCACCCCTCCACTTT. The complete variable domain, with remaining parts taken from reference TRBV2 and TRBJ1-6, reads EPEVTQTPSHQVTQMGQEVILRCVPISNHLYFYWYRQILGQKVEFLVSFYNNEISEKSEIFDDQFSVERPDGSNFTLKIRSTKLEDSAMYFCASSTGVTNSPLHFGNGTRLTVT.

This clone appeared a single time. The chain links TRBV11-3 to TRBJ2-5, with TRBD1 matching over 8 bases. CDR1 is SGHNT, CDR2 YENEEA, per germline. The CDR3 is 14 amino acids. The junction had 7 bases not matched to a gene; V was cut back by 5 bases and J by 5 bases. As DNA, the CDR3 is TGTGCCAGCAGCCTGGACAGGGATCAGGAGACCCAGTACTTC. Translated: CASSLDRDQETQYF.

The count of this clone is one. The gene calls are TRBV5-5 and TRBJ1-5; tentative D call: TRBD1 (6 bases). The CDR3 spans 14 residues. The V end lost 2 bases, the J end lost 5 bases, and 11 bases lay between the germline ends. The germline gives CDR1 SGHKS, CDR2 YYEKEE (reference sequence). The CDR3 bases are TGTGCCAGCAGCTTACAGGGCCCACATCAGCCCCAGCATTTT. Translated: CASSLQGPHQPQHF.

The chain recombines TRBV6-5 with TRBJ1-5; D gene uncertain. Germline V lookup: CDR1 MNHEY, CDR2 SVGAGI. Between the trimmed V and J ends, which lost 2 bases and 2 bases, there was a span of 10 bases. This CDR3 region has 15 residues. CDR3 in amino acids: CASSYADGGNQPQHF. As DNA, the CDR3 is TGTGCCAGCAGTTACGCGGACGGGGGCAATCAGCCCCAGCATTTT.

The J gene is TRBJ2-3, the V gene TRBV5-1, with 7 bases that match TRBD1. Per the germline V gene, CDR1 is SGHRS and CDR2 is YFSETQ. With V trimmed by 5 bases and J by 1 base, 1 base remained unmatched. The CDR3 length is 13 residues. The DNA of the CDR3 is TGCGCCAGCAGGACAGGGCGCACAGATACGCAGTATTTT. Encoded protein: CASRTGRTDTQYF.

The genes are TRBV7-2 and TRBJ2-1; no clear D gene. The CDR3 is 13 residues long. V lost 5 bases and J lost 0, with 5 bases in between. CDR1 and CDR2 (germline): SGHTA, FQGNSA. The CDR3 DNA follows: TGTGCCAGCAGCCCCAGCTCCTACAATGAGCAGTTCTTC. This translates into CASSPSSYNEQFF.

The J gene is TRBJ1-1, the V gene TRBV19, with 7 bases fitting TRBD1. The J segment lost 4 bases and the V segment lost 6 bases, leaving 11 bases of the junction unmatched. Germline-derived CDR1 and CDR2 are LNHDA and SQIVND (reference sequence). CDR3 size: 15 residues. CDR3 sequence: CASRALQGSGTEAFF. DNA of the CDR3: TGTGCCAGTAGAGCCTTACAGGGGTCCGGCACTGAAGCTTTCTTT. The full variable domain, its missing parts supplied by reference TRBV19 and TRBJ1-1, is DGGITQSPKYLFRKEGQNVTLSCEQNLNHDAMYWYRQDPGQGLRLIYYSQIVNDFQKGDIAEGYSVSREKKESFPLTVTSAQKNPTAFYLCASRALQGSGTEAFFGQGTRLTVV.

The genes are TRBV28 and TRBJ2-4; 10 bases align to TRBD2. Germline CDR1 and CDR2: MDHEN and SYDVKM. The CDR3 has 16 residues. V was pared by 6 bases and J by 16 bases, with 21 bases of the junction left unmatched. CDR3 region: CASSGFIAAGGNDGYF. The CDR3 DNA reads TGTGCCAGCAGCGGGTTTATTGCAGCGGGGGGGAATGACGGTTACTTC.

The genes are TRBV6-5 and TRBJ2-7; possible D gene TRBD2, 6 bases. Germline loops: CDR1 MNHEY, CDR2 SVGAGI. V gave up 4 bases and J gave up 2 bases, with 9 bases separating them. This CDR3 spans 13 amino acids. CDR3 amino acids: CASSSPGAYEQYF. Here the CDR3 DNA reads TGTGCCAGCAGTTCCCCGGGGGCCTACGAGCAGTACTTC.

This clone was seen once. The chain uses TRBV29-1 and TRBJ2-2; D gene uncertain. This CDR3 region has 14 residues. Trimming took off 1 base at V and 2 bases at J, with 8 bases between the two ends. Germline-derived CDR1 and CDR2 are SQVTM and ANQGSEA. CDR3 in DNA: TGCAGCGTTGAAGGGAGCCCCAACACCGGGGAGCTGTTTTTT. Residues: CSVEGSPNTGELFF.